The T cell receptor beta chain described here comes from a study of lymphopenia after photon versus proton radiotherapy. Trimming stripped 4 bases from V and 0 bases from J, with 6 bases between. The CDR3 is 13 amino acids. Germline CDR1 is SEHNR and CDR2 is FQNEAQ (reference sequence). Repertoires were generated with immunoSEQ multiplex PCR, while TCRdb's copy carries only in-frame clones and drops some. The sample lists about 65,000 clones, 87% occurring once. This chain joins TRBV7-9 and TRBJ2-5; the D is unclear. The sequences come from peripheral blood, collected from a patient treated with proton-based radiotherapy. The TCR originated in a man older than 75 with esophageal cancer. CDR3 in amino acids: CASSSRYQETQYF. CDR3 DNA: TGTGCCAGCAGCTCACGGTACCAAGAGACCCAGTACTTC. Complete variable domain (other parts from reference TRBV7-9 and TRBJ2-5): DTGVSQNPRHKITKRGQNVTFRCDPISEHNRLYWYRQTLGQGPEFLTYFQNEAQLEKSRLLSDRFSAERPKGSFSTLEIQRTEQGDSAMYLCASSSRYQETQYFGPGTRLLVL.